Listed below are T cell receptor beta chains from one sample, sequenced in a study of T cells in Graves' hyperthyroidism and ophthalmopathy. A single record per CDR3 protein comes from TCRdb applying MiXCR to the multiplex PCR reads. The table has about half a million distinct CDR3 sequences, around 15% seen once. Source material: blood. The receptors were sampled from a woman under 40 with Graves' ophthalmopathy. The CDR3 runs from the conserved cysteine through the conserved F or W. D genes are given only for firm matches. Some rows mark clone size as missing; the rest say once, few, many or name a class of expanded clone.

D gene | clone size | J gene | V gene | CDR3 DNA | CDR3 protein
. | many | TRBJ2-2 | TRBV7-2 | TGTGCCAGCAGCTACACCGGGGGCACCGGGGAGCTGTTTTTT | CASSYTGGTGELFF
. | many | TRBJ2-3 | TRBV3-1 | TGTGCCAGCAGTCTGACCAGCGAGACAGATACGCAGTATTTT | CASSLTSETDTQYF
. | many | TRBJ2-3 | TRBV7-2 | TGTGCCAGCAGCTTAGAGGAGTGGGATACGCAGTATTTT | CASSLEEWDTQYF
TRBD2 | few | TRBJ2-1 | TRBV10-2 | TGCGCCAGCAGTGGATCCCGTCGGGGGACTAGGCACAATGAGCAGTTCTTC | CASSGSRRGTRHNEQFF
. | few | TRBJ1-5 | TRBV20-1 | TGCAGTGCTCCGGGGGGAGGCAATCAGCCCCAGCATTTT | CSAPGGGNQPQHF
. | few | TRBJ1-6 | TRBV28 | TGTGCCAGCACCCGGGCGGGTAGCTCCTATAATTCACCCCTCCACTTT | CASTRAGSSYNSPLHF
. | many | TRBJ1-1 | TRBV6-1 | TGTGCCAGCAGGCTACAGGTGGATGCGAACACTGAAGCTTTCTTT | CASRLQVDANTEAFF
TRBD1 | many | TRBJ1-4 | TRBV10-1 | TGCGCCAGCATGAGGGGGCCTAATGAAAAACTGTTTTTT | CASMRGPNEKLFF
. | many | TRBJ1-4 | TRBV20-1 | TGCAGTGCTAGGAGTTGGGAGTCCATTAATGAAAAACTGTTTTTT | CSARSWESINEKLFF
. | few | TRBJ2-2 | TRBV28 | TGTGCCAGCAGCCCCCGGGGGATGGACACCGGGGAGCTGTTTTTT | CASSPRGMDTGELFF
. | . | TRBJ2-5 | TRBV5-4 | TGTGCCAGCAGCTTGTATCAGGGTACAGAGACCCAGTACTTC | CASSLYQGTETQYF
. | few | TRBJ2-1 | TRBV7-9 | TGTGCCAGCAGCCTCATATGGAATGAGCAGTTCTTC | CASSLIWNEQFF
TRBD1 | few | TRBJ1-4 | TRBV12-3/TRBV12-4 | TGTGCCGGCACTCTGCCGGGACAGGGTTCTGAAAAACTGTTTTTT | CAGTLPGQGSEKLFF
TRBD1 | . | TRBJ2-4 | TRBV24-1 | TGTGCCACCAGTGACCCACAGGGGGCTAACCCCATAGCCAAAAACATTCAGTACTTC | CATSDPQGANPIAKNIQYF
. | . | TRBJ2-2 | TRBV14 | TGTGCCAGCAGCCAAGATAAGGGAACCGGGGAGCTGTTTTTT | CASSQDKGTGELFF
. | . | TRBJ1-2 | TRBV20-1 | TGCAGTGCTAGAGGTAGTGTTCCTGCCTACACCTTC | CSARGSVPAYTF
. | many | TRBJ1-2 | TRBV7-2 | TGTGCCAGCAGCCCCTCGGACGGGTATGGCTACACCTTC | CASSPSDGYGYTF
. | few | TRBJ2-7 | TRBV7-9 | TGTGCCAGCAGCCCCCTCCGGGATGGGGGCCCCAAGCAGTACTTC | CASSPLRDGGPKQYF
TRBD2 | few | TRBJ2-7 | TRBV6-4 | TGTGCCAGCAGTGAGGCGGGAGACTCCTACGAGCAGTACTTC | CASSEAGDSYEQYF
TRBD2 | . | TRBJ2-7 | TRBV20-1 | TGCAGTGCTAGAGCATTGATAACGGGAGGCTCCTACAATGAGCAGTACTTC | CSARALITGGSYNEQYF
TRBD2 | many | TRBJ2-1 | TRBV2 | TGTGCCAGCAGTGGGGGGGGTTCCCACAATGAGCAGTTCTTC | CASSGGGSHNEQFF
. | few | TRBJ2-7 | TRBV19 | TGTGCCAGTAGTACTCAGGGACACTCCTACGAGCAGTACTTC | CASSTQGHSYEQYF
. | few | TRBJ2-3 | TRBV4-1 | TGCGCCAGCAGCCAAGTTCAGTCAGATACGCAGTATTTT | CASSQVQSDTQYF
. | few | TRBJ2-7 | TRBV7-9 | TGTGCCAGCACTAGCTCCTACAAGCAGTACTTC | CASTSSYKQYF
TRBD2 | . | TRBJ2-7 | TRBV12-3/TRBV12-4 | TGTGCCAGCGGTGCTAGCGGACCCTACGAGCAGTACTTC | CASGASGPYEQYF
. | many | TRBJ2-7 | TRBV18 | TGTGCCAGCTCACTGACTGAAGCCTCCTACGAGCAGTACTTC | CASSLTEASYEQYF
TRBD2 | many | TRBJ2-5 | TRBV11-1 | TGTGCCAGCTGCCTGGGCCCGGGAGGAGAGACCCAGTACTTC | CASCLGPGGETQYF
. | many | TRBJ2-7 | TRBV6-5 | TGTGCCAGCAGTTACGCGGGATTCGAGCAGTACTTC | CASSYAGFEQYF
. | few | TRBJ1-1 | TRBV6-6 | TGTGCCAGCAGTTACGCAAAACAGGAGAACACTGAAGCTTTCTTT | CASSYAKQENTEAFF
. | many | TRBJ2-7 | TRBV27 | TGTGCCAGCAGCTCCCTAGCTAGCGCCATTTACGAGCAGTACTTC | CASSSLASAIYEQYF
. | few | TRBJ2-7 | TRBV12-3/TRBV12-4 | TGTGCCAGCAGTGGATCATACTCCTACGAGCAGTACTTC | CASSGSYSYEQYF
. | many | TRBJ1-1 | TRBV20-1 | TGCAGTGCTAGAGATCCTGGAGTGAACACTGAAGCTTTCTTT | CSARDPGVNTEAFF
. | few | TRBJ1-2 | TRBV6-1 | TGTGCCAGCAGTGAGGGAGGGCATAGAAACTATGGCTACACCTTC | CASSEGGHRNYGYTF
. | many | TRBJ1-5 | TRBV19 | TGTGCCAGTAGTTCTCCGACAGATTTAACCTATAGCAATCAGCCCCAGCATTTT | CASSSPTDLTYSNQPQHF
TRBD2 | few | TRBJ2-2 | TRBV3-1 | TGTGCCAGCAGCCAAGGATTCGGCGGGAGGTACACCGGGGAGCTGTTTTTT | CASSQGFGGRYTGELFF
TRBD2 | . | TRBJ2-3 | TRBV28 | TGTGCCACCAATAGCGGGGGTGCAGATACGCAGTATTTT | CATNSGGADTQYF
TRBD2 | many | TRBJ2-1 | TRBV5-1 | TGCGCCAGCAGCTTGGTACGGGTCGGGACTAGCGATCAGGAGTTCTTC | CASSLVRVGTSDQEFF
. | . | TRBJ2-2 | TRBV29-1 | TGCAGCGTTGGCAGTAGCGGGAACACCGGGGAGCTGTTTTTT | CSVGSSGNTGELFF
. | few | TRBJ2-2 | TRBV4-2 | TGTGCCAGCAGCCAAGAGAGGACCGGGGAGCTGTTTTTT | CASSQERTGELFF
TRBD2 | few | TRBJ2-1 | TRBV29-1 | TGCAGCGTTCCGGCGGGAGGCCACAATGAGCAGTTCTTC | CSVPAGGHNEQFF
. | many | TRBJ1-1 | TRBV7-2 | TGTGCCAGCACCTATAGCGGGGGGGCCACTGAAGCTTTCTTT | CASTYSGGATEAFF
TRBD1 | many | TRBJ2-7 | TRBV7-3 | TGTGCCAGCAGCTCCGGGACAGGCAGCTCCTACGAGCAGTACTTC | CASSSGTGSSYEQYF